This paragraph reports one T cell receptor beta chain. Its target is unknown. V shed 5 bases and J 9 bases; nucleotides not matched to a gene: 6. The CDR3 sequence is 15 residues long. CDR1 and CDR2 from the germline V gene are SGHRS and YFSETQ. The sample is drawn from a study of cytomegalovirus exposure and HLA in healthy donors. Overall study findings and caveats: Relative to equally common others, HLA-associated TCR beta chains showed greater clonal expansion in a later analysis.

Use of 60 Vbeta and 13 Jbeta primers characterized the PCR. Clones were read by immunoSEQ multiplex PCR, and TCRdb kept only the in-frame ones, dropping some. The data contain 70,000 to 100,000 clones, around 84% of them singletons. Sequencing was carried out using PBMCs. The origin of this receptor is a man aged 18 to 30 in good health and CMV-seronegative. V is TRBV5-1 and J is TRBJ2-1; 15 bases agree with TRBD2. The CDR3 DNA reads TGCGCCAGCAGTTGGACTAGCGGGGGGGCCACTGAGCAGTTCTTC. Its translation: CASSWTSGGATEQFF.